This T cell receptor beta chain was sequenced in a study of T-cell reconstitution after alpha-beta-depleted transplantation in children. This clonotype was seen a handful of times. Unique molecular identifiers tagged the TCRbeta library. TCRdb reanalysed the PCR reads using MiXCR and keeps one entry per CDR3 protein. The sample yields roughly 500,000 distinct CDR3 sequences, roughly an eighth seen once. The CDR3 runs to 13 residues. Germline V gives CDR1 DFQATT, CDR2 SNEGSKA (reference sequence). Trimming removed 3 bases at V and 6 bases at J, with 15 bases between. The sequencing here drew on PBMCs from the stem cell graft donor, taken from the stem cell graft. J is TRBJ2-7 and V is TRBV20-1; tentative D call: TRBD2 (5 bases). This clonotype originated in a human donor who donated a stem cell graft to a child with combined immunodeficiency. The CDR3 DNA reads TGCAGTGCTAGTGGAGACGGGGATGGCGAGCAGTACTTC. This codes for CSASGDGDGEQYF.